The present entry profiles one T cell receptor (beta chain) with its context. The table lists this clonotype with many counts. The specificity of this receptor is unknown. No quality values exist for individual bases; no much larger clone is one base distant. Bone marrow was sampled from every patient at the time of active disease. Ficoll-Hypaque density gradient centrifugation was used to isolate bone marrow mononuclear cells. Myeloma plasma cells were removed and CD138-negative cells were collected by negative selection after labeling with CD138 magnetic microbeads on a MACS separator. Flow cytometry on an Attune NxT with CD138 antibodies was used to check the purity of the isolated cells. TRIzol reagent was used to extract total RNA, and a NanoDrop spectrophotometer was used to quantify the extracted RNA. For each patient, the CD138-negative bone marrow sample underwent paired RNA-seq and IR-seq.

This specimen comes from a study of read filtering for tumor transcriptome and immune sequencing (dated by TCRdb to about 2020). For the study in its entirety: The cohort had fewer than 20 male and 14 female patients with a mean age of roughly 66 years, ranging from roughly 45 to 80. TCR repertoires obtained by targeted immune repertoire sequencing and by bulk whole-transcriptome sequencing performed on the same bone marrow samples were compared. One main goal was a read-filtering strategy for immune repertoire data, in particular deciding whether clonotypes backed by only one read should be removed. Per sample, about 3.5 to 11 million TCR-region mapped reads were obtained with IR-seq, compared with only roughly 80 to 1273 with RNA-seq. After DNase treatment, whole-transcriptome libraries were prepared using the TruSeq RNA Access Library Prep Kit. By revised international staging, roughly 8 patients were R-ISS I, under 20 were R-ISS II and 6 or 7 were R-ISS III. Study-wide conclusions, independent of this receptor: Removing single-read clonotypes increased the correlation between IR-seq and RNA-seq shared clonotype proportions. Rather than purified T cells, the sorted CD138-negative fraction was a mixed bone marrow immune population. Single-read clonotypes made up around 85% of clonotypes but only 3.5% to 4.5% of total reads in IR-seq, compared with just under 75% of clonotypes and approximately 45% of reads in RNA-seq. IR-seq captured clonotypes at much higher depth and more reliably than RNA-seq, and smaller IR-seq throughput sufficed to identify most shared clonotypes.

TCR libraries were built from 400 ng RNA with the Immunoverse kit, using molecular barcoded adaptors covering alpha/delta and beta/gamma chains. TCR library preparation was performed with the same RNA that was used for transcriptome sequencing. Sequencing of the TCR libraries was done on an Illumina HiSeq 4000 with 2 x 150 cycles. The study's processing was this. MiXCR aligned TCR reads to human V, D, J and C references and assembled the aligned reads into CDR3 clonotypes, with quality filtering and error correction included. The tcR package in R was used to analyze clonotype counts and gene usage diversity. For inspection of raw mapping reads, RNA-seq reads were mapped by STAR aligner version 2.5.3a onto GRCh37 of the human genome. To test the effect of sequencing depth on detected clonotypes, IR-seq fastq files were randomly downsampled using Seqtk 1.3. TCRdb reprocessed the public reads (quality trimming at Q25 with fastp, clone calling with MiXCR) and kept in-frame beta chains. Every distinct CDR3 protein forms one entry, paired with its most common genes and DNA. The V and J calls, along with clone size, are taken from TCRdb and not from the paper's own processing. The sample table shows 90,000 or so distinct CDR3 sequences, and roughly 21% are seen once. Clones ranked in the top ten supply approximately 10% of the sample.

Spanning cysteine to phenylalanine, the CDR3 consists of 15 amino acids. Only CDR3 DNA is held: 45 bases, read in frame from base 1. A distance of 9 bases separates the germline ends of V and J, which lose 1 base and 1 base respectively. Based on the germline V gene (reference sequence), the CDR1 and CDR2 sequences are SEHNR and FQNEAQ. Sequencing input: a population of CD138-negative cells sorted from bone marrow. The cell subset or site label, read with the paper, signifies: bone marrow mononuclear cells depleted of CD138+ plasma/myeloma cells by negative magnetic selection. The rearrangement joined TRBV7-9 to TRBJ2-3, with no D gene named confidently. The TCR sequence derives from a donor aged 40 or older with multiple myeloma. CDR3 sequence: CASSLGTRGTDTQYF. The DNA sequence reads TGTGCCAGCAGCTTAGGAACCAGAGGCACAGATACGCAGTATTTT.